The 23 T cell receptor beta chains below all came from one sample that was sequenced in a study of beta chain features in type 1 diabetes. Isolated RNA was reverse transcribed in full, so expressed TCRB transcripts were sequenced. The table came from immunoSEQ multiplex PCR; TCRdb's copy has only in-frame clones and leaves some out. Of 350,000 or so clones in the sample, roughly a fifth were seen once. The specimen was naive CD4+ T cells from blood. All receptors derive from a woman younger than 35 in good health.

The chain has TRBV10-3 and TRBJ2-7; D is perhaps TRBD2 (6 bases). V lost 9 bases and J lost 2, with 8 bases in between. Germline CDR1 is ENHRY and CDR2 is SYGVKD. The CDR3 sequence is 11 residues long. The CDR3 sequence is CAMGGPYEQYF. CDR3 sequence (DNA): TGTGCCATGGGGGGTCCCTACGAGCAGTACTTC.

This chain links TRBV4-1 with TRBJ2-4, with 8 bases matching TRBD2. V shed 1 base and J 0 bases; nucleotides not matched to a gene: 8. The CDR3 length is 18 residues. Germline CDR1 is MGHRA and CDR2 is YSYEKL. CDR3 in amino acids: CASSQGMVAGLAKNIQYF. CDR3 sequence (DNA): TGCGCCAGCAGCCAAGGAATGGTAGCGGGGTTAGCCAAAAACATTCAGTACTTC.

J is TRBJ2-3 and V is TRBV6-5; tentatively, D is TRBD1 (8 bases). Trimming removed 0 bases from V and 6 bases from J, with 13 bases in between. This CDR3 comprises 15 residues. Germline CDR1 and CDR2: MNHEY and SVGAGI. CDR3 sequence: CASSYSPQGGDTQYF. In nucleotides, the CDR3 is TGTGCCAGCAGTTACTCACCACAGGGGGGGGATACGCAGTATTTT.

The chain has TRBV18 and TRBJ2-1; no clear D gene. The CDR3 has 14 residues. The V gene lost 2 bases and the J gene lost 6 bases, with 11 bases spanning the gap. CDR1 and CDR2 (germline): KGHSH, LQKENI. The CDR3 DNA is TGTGCCAGCTCACCATTAAGTAACGGCAATGAGCAGTTCTTC. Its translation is CASSPLSNGNEQFF.

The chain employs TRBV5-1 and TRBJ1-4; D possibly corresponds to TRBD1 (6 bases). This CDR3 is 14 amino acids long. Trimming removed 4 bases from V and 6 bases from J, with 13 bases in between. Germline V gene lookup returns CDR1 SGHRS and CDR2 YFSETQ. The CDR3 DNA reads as TGCGCCAGCAGCACCGGACAGATGGATGAAAAACTGTTTTTT. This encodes CASSTGQMDEKLFF.

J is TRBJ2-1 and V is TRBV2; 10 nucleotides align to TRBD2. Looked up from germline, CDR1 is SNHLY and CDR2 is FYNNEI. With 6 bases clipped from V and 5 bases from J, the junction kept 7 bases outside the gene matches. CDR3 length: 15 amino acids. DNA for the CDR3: TGTGCCAGCAGAGAAACTAGCGGGGTGCACAATGAGCAGTTCTTC. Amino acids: CASRETSGVHNEQFF.

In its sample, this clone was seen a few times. Here the CDR3 reads CASSLVYGGGRGRTDEQFF. CDR3 DNA: TGTGCCAGCAGCTTAGTATATGGAGGCGGGAGGGGGAGAACGGATGAGCAGTTCTTC. The V and J genes are TRBV11-3 and TRBJ2-1; 9 nucleotides line up with TRBD2. The trim removed 1 base at V and 8 bases at J, leaving 18 bases unmatched. In germline, CDR1 is SGHNT, CDR2 YENEEA. This CDR3 comprises 19 residues.

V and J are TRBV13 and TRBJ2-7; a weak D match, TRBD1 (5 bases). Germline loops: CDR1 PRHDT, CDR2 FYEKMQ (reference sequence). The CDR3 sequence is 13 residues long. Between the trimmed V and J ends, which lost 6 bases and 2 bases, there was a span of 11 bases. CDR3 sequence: CASSPGQAYEQYF. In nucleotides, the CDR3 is TGTGCCAGCAGTCCAGGACAAGCCTACGAGCAGTACTTC.

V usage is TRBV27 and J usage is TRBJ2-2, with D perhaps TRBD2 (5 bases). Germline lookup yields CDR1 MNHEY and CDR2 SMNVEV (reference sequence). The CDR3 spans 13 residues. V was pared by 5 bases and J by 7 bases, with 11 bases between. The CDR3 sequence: CASSDWESGELFF. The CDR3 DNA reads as TGTGCCAGCAGTGACTGGGAGAGCGGGGAGCTGTTTTTT.

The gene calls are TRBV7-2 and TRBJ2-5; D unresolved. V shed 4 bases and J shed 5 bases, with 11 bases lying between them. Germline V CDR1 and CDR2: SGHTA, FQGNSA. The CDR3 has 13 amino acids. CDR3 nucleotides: TGTGCCAGCAGCTCCCCGCTCCAGGAGACCCAGTACTTC. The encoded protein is CASSSPLQETQYF.

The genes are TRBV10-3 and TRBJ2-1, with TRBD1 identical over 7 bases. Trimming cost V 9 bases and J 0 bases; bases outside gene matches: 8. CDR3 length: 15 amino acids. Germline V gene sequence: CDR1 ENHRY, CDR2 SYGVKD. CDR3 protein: CAIESRTGSYNEQFF. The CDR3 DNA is TGTGCCATTGAATCCCGGACAGGCTCCTACAATGAGCAGTTCTTC.

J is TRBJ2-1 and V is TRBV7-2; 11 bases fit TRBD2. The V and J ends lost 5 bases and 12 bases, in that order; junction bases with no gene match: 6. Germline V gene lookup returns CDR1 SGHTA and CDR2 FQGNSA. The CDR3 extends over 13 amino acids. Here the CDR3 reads CASSPPGLAAQFF. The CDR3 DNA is TGTGCCAGCAGCCCGCCGGGACTAGCGGCGCAGTTCTTC.

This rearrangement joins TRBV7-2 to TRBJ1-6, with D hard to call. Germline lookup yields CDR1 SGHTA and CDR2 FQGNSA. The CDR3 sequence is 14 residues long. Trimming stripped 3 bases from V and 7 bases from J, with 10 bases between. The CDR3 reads CASSFVQANSPLHF. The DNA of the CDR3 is TGTGCCAGCAGCTTTGTGCAGGCCAATTCACCCCTCCACTTT.

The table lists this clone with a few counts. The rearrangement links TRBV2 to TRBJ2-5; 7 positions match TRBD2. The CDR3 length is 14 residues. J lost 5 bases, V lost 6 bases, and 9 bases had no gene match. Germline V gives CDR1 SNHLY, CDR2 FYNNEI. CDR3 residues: CASRRGGSGETQYF. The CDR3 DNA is TGTGCCAGCAGGAGGGGCGGGAGCGGTGAGACCCAGTACTTC. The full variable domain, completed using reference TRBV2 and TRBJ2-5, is EPEVTQTPSHQVTQMGQEVILRCVPISNHLYFYWYRQILGQKVEFLVSFYNNEISEKSEIFDDQFSVERPDGSNFTLKIRSTKLEDSAMYFCASRRGGSGETQYFGPGTRLLVL.

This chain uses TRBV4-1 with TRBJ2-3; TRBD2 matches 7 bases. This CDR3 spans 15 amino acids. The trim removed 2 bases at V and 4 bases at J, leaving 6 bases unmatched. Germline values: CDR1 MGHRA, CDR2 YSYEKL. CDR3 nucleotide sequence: TGCGCCAGCAGCCAACGGGAGGTACGGGCAGATACGCAGTATTTT. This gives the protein CASSQREVRADTQYF.

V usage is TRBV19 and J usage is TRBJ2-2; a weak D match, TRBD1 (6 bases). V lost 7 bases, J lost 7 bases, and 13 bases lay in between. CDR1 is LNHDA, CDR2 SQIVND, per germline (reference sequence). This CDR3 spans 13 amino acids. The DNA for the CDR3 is TGTGCCAGTACCCGACAGGACGGCGGGGAGCTGTTTTTT. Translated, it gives CASTRQDGGELFF. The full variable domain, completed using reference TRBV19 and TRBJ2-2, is DGGITQSPKYLFRKEGQNVTLSCEQNLNHDAMYWYRQDPGQGLRLIYYSQIVNDFQKGDIAEGYSVSREKKESFPLTVTSAQKNPTAFYLCASTRQDGGELFFGEGSRLTVL.

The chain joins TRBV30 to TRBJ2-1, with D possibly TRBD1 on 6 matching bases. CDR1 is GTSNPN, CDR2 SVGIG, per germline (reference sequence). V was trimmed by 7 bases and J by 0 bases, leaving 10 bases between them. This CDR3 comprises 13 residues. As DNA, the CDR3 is TGTGCCTCACAGGGCGGCTCCTACAATGAGCAGTTCTTC. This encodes CASQGGSYNEQFF.

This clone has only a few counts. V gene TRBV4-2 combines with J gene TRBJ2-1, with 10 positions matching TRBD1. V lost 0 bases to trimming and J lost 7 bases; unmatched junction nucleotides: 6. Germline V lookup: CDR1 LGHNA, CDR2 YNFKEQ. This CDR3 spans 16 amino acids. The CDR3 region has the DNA TGTGCCAGCAGCCAAGAATGGAGACAGGGGGCGAATGAGCAGTTCTTC. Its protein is CASSQEWRQGANEQFF.

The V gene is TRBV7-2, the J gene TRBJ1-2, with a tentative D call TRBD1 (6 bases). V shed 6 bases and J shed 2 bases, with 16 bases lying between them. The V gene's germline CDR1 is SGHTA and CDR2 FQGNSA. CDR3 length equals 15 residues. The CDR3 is CASSWPTGINYGYTF. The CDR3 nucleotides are TGTGCCAGCAGTTGGCCCACAGGGATCAACTATGGCTACACCTTC.

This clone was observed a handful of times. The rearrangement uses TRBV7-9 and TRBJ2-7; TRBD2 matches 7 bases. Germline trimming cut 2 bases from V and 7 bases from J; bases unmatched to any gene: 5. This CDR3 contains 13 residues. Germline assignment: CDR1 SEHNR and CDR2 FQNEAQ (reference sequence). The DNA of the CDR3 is TGTGCCAGCAGCTTATCAGCGGGGAGAGAGCAGTACTTC. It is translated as CASSLSAGREQYF.

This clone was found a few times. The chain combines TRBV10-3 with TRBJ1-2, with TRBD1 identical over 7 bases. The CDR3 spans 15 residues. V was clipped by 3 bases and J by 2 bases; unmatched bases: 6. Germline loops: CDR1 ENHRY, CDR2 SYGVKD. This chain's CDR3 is CAISDWTGGNYGYTF. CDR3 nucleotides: TGTGCCATCAGTGATTGGACAGGAGGCAACTATGGCTACACCTTC.

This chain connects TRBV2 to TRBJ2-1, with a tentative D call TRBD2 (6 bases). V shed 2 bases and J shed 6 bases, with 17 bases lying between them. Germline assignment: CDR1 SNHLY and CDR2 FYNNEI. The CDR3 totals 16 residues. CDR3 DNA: TGTGCCAGCAGTGAACGTGGAGGGCGGTACTTCAATGAGCAGTTCTTC. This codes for CASSERGGRYFNEQFF.

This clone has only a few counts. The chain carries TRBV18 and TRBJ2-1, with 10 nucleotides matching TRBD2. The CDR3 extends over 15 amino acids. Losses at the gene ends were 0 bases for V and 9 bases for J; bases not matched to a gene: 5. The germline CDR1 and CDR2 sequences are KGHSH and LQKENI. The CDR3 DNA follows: TGTGCCAGCTCACCACCGGCTAGCGGGAGAGTTGAGCAGTTCTTC. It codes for CASSPPASGRVEQFF.